A single TCR beta chain is shown here with its context. Its target is unknown. Trimming removed 4 bases at V and 0 bases at J, with 10 bases between. This CDR3 is 15 amino acids long. Per the germline V gene, CDR1 is MNHNS and CDR2 is SASEGT. The sample comes from a study of cytomegalovirus exposure and HLA in healthy donors. Overall study results and limits: HLA restriction was apparent for most CMV-associated TCR beta chains in a later analysis. Most of the TCR beta V segments (in an earlier analysis) were productive either about 87% or about 30% of the time.

Vbeta (60) and Jbeta (13) primers were used in the PCR. Per the original data handling: An analysis that came later counted approximately 76 million unique TCR beta chains, around 12 million shared. Here immunoSEQ multiplex PCR was the method, and the copy in TCRdb shows in-frame clones only, minus some. That table supplies the V and J calls and clone size; D and trimming were determined from the DNA. The sample consists of 95,000 to 100,000 clones, roughly 74% of them appearing once. Donors were nominally healthy when sampled, though unrecorded immune exposures were likely. This TCR derives from a woman in her thirties or forties in good health and CMV-seronegative. The chain couples TRBV6-1 to TRBJ1-3; D possibly corresponds to TRBD1 (6 bases). Input material: PBMCs. The CDR3 sequence: CASSADRSSGNTIYF. The CDR3 coding sequence is TGTGCCAGCAGTGCCGACAGGAGCTCTGGAAACACCATATATTTT.